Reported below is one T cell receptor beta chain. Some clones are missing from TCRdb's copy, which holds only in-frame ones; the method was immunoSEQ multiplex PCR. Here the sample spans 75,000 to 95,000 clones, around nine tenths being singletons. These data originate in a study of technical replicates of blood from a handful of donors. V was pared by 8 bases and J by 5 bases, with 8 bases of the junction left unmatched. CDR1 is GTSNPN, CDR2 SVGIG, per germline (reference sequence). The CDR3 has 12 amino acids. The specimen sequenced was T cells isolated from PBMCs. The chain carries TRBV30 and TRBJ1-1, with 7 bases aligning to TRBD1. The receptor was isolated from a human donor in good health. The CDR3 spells CAHNRGGTEAFF. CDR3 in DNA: TGTGCCCATAACAGGGGAGGAACTGAAGCTTTCTTT.